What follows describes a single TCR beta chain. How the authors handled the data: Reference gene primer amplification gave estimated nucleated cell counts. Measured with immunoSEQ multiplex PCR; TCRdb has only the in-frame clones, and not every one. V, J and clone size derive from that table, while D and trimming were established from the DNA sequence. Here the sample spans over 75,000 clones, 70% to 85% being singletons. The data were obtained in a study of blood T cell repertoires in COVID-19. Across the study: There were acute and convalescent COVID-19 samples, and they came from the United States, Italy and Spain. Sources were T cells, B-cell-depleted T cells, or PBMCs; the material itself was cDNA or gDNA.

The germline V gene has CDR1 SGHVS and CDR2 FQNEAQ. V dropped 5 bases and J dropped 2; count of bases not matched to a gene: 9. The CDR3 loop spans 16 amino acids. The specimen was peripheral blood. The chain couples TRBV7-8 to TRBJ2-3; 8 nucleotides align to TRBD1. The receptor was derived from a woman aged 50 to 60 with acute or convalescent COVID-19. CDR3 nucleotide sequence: TGTGCCAGCAGCCCTTTCGGGACAGGATTCACAGATACGCAGTATTTT. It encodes CASSPFGTGFTDTQYF.